Listed here are 8 T cell receptor beta chains from one sample, sequenced in a study of cytomegalovirus exposure and HLA in healthy donors. The study ran its PCR with 60 Vbeta and 13 Jbeta primers. The assay was immunoSEQ multiplex PCR, and TCRdb's table has in-frame clones only and misses some. The sample lists 75,000 to 95,000 clones, 50% to 80% occurring once. Material for sequencing was PBMCs. Source of these receptors: a man aged 30 to 45 in good health and CMV-seronegative.

This clone was seen a handful of times. This sequence joins TRBV29-1 and TRBJ1-2, with 7 bases aligning to TRBD1. The CDR3 totals 13 residues. Trimming took 6 bases from V and 4 from J; bases not matched to a gene: 8. Germline CDR1 SQVTM, CDR2 ANQGSEA. The CDR3, as DNA: TGCAGCGTCTTAACAGGGGCTGTCTATGGCTACACCTTC. Translated, it gives CSVLTGAVYGYTF.

The chain is built from TRBV6-1 and TRBJ1-2; unclear D gene. Germline V gene sequence: CDR1 MNHNS, CDR2 SASEGT. Deletions cut 1 base from V and 5 bases from J, with 17 bases between. The CDR3 totals 16 residues. The CDR3 protein is CASSEVFLSEKYGYTF. CDR3 DNA sequence: TGTGCCAGCAGTGAAGTTTTTCTGTCAGAAAAATATGGCTACACCTTC.

This chain uses TRBV6-4 with TRBJ2-1; 11 bases agree with TRBD2. The CDR3 runs to 19 residues. The V and J ends lost 2 bases and 8 bases, in that order; junction bases with no gene match: 17. Germline V lookup: CDR1 MRHNA, CDR2 SNTAGT. Written as DNA, the CDR3 is TGTGCCAGCAGTGACAGGGCACCTCTAGCGGGGGGCCCGACCGATGAGCAGTTCTTC. Translating it yields CASSDRAPLAGGPTDEQFF.

This clone has just a few counts. This chain joins TRBV14 and TRBJ2-7; TRBD2 aligns across 8 bases. J was trimmed by 9 bases and V by 4 bases; bases with no gene match: 14. Germline-derived CDR1 and CDR2 are SGHDN and FVKESK. The CDR3 spans 15 residues. The CDR3 bases are TGTGCCAGCAGCCCTATATCGGGGGGGGGCCTCTTGCAGTACTTC. Encoded protein: CASSPISGGGLLQYF.

The chain employs TRBV5-4 and TRBJ1-5; perhaps TRBD1 as D (5 bases). Germline lookup yields CDR1 SGHNT and CDR2 YYREEE (reference sequence). Trimming shortened V by 4 bases and J by 1 base, and 9 bases separated the two germline ends. This CDR3 is 14 amino acids long. CDR3 coding DNA: TGTGCCAGCAGCGCGGGACGAAGCAATCAGCCCCAGCATTTT. Its protein is CASSAGRSNQPQHF.

This clone was recorded a few times. The chain joins TRBV13 to TRBJ1-2, with a weak D call TRBD1 (6 bases). Trimming cost V 5 bases and J 5 bases, with 30 bases left between them. Per germline, CDR1 PRHDT and CDR2 FYEKMQ (reference sequence). The length of the CDR3 is 19 residues. The CDR3 coding sequence is TGTGCCAGCAGCCCAGGGCTTCAGGGGCTGAGAACATTGGGGTATGGCTACACCTTC. This encodes CASSPGLQGLRTLGYGYTF.

This clone was found a few times. This chain links TRBV4-2 with TRBJ2-5; 8 bases fit TRBD2. The CDR3 spans 15 residues. J was trimmed by 5 bases and V by 1 base; bases with no gene match: 6. Germline CDR1 LGHNA, CDR2 YNFKEQ. The CDR3 protein is CASSQAREGGETQYF. The DNA of the CDR3 is TGTGCCAGCAGCCAAGCACGGGAGGGTGGGGAGACCCAGTACTTC.

This chain joins TRBV19 and TRBJ1-1; 9 bases align to TRBD1. The CDR3 runs 13 residues. CDR1 and CDR2 from the germline V gene are LNHDA and SQIVND (reference sequence). The V gene end was trimmed by 6 bases and the J gene end by 4 bases; junction bases not matched to a gene: 3. As DNA, the CDR3 is TGTGCCAGTAGCTCGACAGGGGGCACTGAAGCTTTCTTT. It translates to CASSSTGGTEAFF.